A selection of T cell receptor beta chains follows, all from one sample in a study of OX40 agonist ivuxolimab in advanced cancers. Only in-frame clones appear in the TCRdb table, and some are missing; sequencing was by immunoSEQ multiplex PCR. The data show about 40,000 clones, 88% seen once. This material consisted of CD4+ or CD8+ T cells sorted from blood, taken in a trial of the OX40 agonist ivuxolimab. These receptors were taken from an adult with an advanced solid tumor such as melanoma, head and neck, liver or kidney cancer. CDR3s include the opening cysteine and the closing phenylalanine or tryptophan. D genes are given only for firm matches. Size is stated for part of the rows, as once, few or many counts, or as a class when the clone is expanded.

j_call	v_call	clone_size	d_call	cdr3_aa	cdr3_nt
TRBJ1-3	TRBV15	.	.	CATALDLSGNTIYF	TGTGCCACCGCCTTGGACCTCTCTGGAAACACCATATATTTT
TRBJ2-3	TRBV27	.	.	CASSDRLDIRGTDTQYF	TGTGCCAGCAGTGACCGCCTGGACATCCGAGGAACAGATACGCAGTATTTT
TRBJ1-5	TRBV19	.	TRBD1	CASSIGTVSNQPQHF	TGTGCCAGTAGTATTGGGACAGTCAGCAATCAGCCCCAGCATTTT
TRBJ2-1	TRBV5-1	.	.	CASNLPDRLNEQFF	TGCGCCAGCAACCTCCCAGACAGGTTGAATGAGCAGTTCTTC
TRBJ1-4	TRBV6-1	few	.	CASSPHSEGGEKLFF	TGTGCCAGCAGTCCTCACAGCGAAGGAGGCGAAAAACTGTTTTTT
TRBJ2-1	TRBV5-6	.	.	CASSPSAVWGGYNEQFF	TGTGCCAGCAGCCCTAGCGCGGTTTGGGGCGGCTACAATGAGCAGTTCTTC
TRBJ2-1	TRBV29-1	.	TRBD2	CSAETSGVPLRYNEQFF	TGCAGCGCAGAGACTAGCGGGGTGCCTTTGCGATACAATGAGCAGTTCTTC
TRBJ1-5	TRBV21-1	.	.	CASSSPPRVKNNQPQHF	TGTGCCAGCAGCAGCCCCCCCAGGGTCAAAAACAATCAGCCCCAGCATTTT
TRBJ2-5	TRBV9	.	.	CASSETTGPQRETQYF	TGTGCCAGCAGCGAAACTACGGGACCGCAACGAGAGACCCAGTACTTC
TRBJ2-7	TRBV27	.	TRBD2	CASSPIPRTSGRPQYF	TGTGCCAGCAGCCCCATACCCAGGACTAGCGGGAGACCCCAGTACTTC
TRBJ2-4	TRBV28	.	.	CASSFSGLLLAKNIQYF	TGTGCCAGCAGTTTTTCTGGGCTCCTACTAGCCAAAAACATTCAGTACTTC
TRBJ2-7	TRBV5-4	.	.	CASSLDITYEQYF	TGTGCCAGCAGCTTGGACATAACCTACGAGCAGTACTTC
TRBJ2-7	TRBV5-6	.	.	CASSLSRNYEQYF	TGTGCCAGCAGCTTGTCCAGAAACTACGAGCAGTACTTC
TRBJ2-5	TRBV28	.	.	CASRVSETQYF	TGTGCCAGCAGAGTCTCTGAGACCCAGTACTTC
TRBJ2-5	TRBV27	.	.	CASSPGTSREETQYF	TGTGCCAGCAGTCCAGGGACGTCCCGGGAAGAGACCCAGTACTTC
TRBJ2-7	TRBV5-1	few	.	CASSLGGTRDYEQYF	TGCGCCAGCAGCTTGGGCGGGACTCGCGACTACGAGCAGTACTTC
TRBJ2-7	TRBV5-8	.	.	CASSAGPSPEAYEQYF	TGTGCCAGCAGCGCCGGGCCGTCCCCGGAGGCCTACGAGCAGTACTTC
TRBJ1-1	TRBV4-1	few	TRBD1	CASGGTGGTEAFF	TGCGCCAGCGGGGGGACAGGGGGCACTGAAGCTTTCTTT
TRBJ2-3	TRBV9	.	TRBD1	CASSRGQGWITDTQYF	TGTGCCAGCAGCAGAGGACAGGGGTGGATCACAGATACGCAGTATTTT
TRBJ2-7	TRBV13	.	.	CASSLGGEQYF	TGTGCCAGCAGCTTAGGGGGCGAGCAGTACTTC
TRBJ2-7	TRBV27	.	.	CASMSRIPYEQYF	TGTGCCAGCATGTCACGGATACCCTACGAGCAGTACTTC
TRBJ2-6	TRBV7-3	.	.	CASSFTGANVLTF	TGTGCCAGCAGCTTTACCGGGGCCAACGTCCTGACTTTC
TRBJ2-2	TRBV5-6	.	TRBD2	CASSPGTRVGTQELGELFF	TGTGCCAGCAGCCCCGGGACTAGGGTGGGCACCCAGGAGCTCGGGGAGCTGTTTTTT
TRBJ2-7	TRBV2	.	TRBD2	CASTGTSSLREQYF	TGTGCCAGCACCGGGACTAGCAGTCTACGCGAGCAGTACTTC
TRBJ1-1	TRBV5-1	.	.	CASSQDDSTAFF	TGCGCCAGCAGCCAAGACGACAGTACAGCTTTCTTT
TRBJ2-7	TRBV7-9	.	.	CASSRSRDGYEQYF	TGTGCCAGCAGCCGAAGCCGGGACGGCTACGAGCAGTACTTC
TRBJ1-1	TRBV15	.	.	CATSIGQFTEAFF	TGTGCCACCAGCATCGGACAGTTCACTGAAGCTTTCTTT